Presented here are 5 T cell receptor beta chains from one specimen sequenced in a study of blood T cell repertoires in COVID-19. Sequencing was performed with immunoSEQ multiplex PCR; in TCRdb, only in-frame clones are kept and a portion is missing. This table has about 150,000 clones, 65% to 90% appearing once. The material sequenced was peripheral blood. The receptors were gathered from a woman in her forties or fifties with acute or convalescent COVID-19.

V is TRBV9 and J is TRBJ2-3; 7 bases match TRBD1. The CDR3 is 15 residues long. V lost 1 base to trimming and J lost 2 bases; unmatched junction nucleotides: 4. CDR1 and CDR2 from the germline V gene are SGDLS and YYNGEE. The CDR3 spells CASSVTGTDTDTQYF. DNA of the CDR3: TGTGCCAGCAGCGTAACGGGGACAGACACAGATACGCAGTATTTT.

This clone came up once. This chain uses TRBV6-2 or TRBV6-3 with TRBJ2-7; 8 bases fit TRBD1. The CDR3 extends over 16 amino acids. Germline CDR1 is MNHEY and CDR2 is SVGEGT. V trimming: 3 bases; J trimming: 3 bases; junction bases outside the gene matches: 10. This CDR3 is CASSYYRDRKIYEQYF. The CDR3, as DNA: TGTGCCAGCAGTTATTACCGGGACAGGAAAATCTACGAGCAGTACTTC.

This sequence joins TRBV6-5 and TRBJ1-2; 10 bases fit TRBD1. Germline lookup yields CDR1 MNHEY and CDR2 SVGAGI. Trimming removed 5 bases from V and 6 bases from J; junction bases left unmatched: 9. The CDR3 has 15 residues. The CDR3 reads CASSRPGQGTDGYTF. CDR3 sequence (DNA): TGTGCCAGCAGTCGGCCGGGACAGGGGACGGATGGCTACACCTTC.

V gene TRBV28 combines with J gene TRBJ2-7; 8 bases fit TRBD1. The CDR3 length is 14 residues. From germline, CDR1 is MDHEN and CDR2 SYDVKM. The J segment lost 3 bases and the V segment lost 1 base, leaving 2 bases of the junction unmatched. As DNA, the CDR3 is TGTGCCAGCAGTTTATCAGGGGGCTACTACGAGCAGTACTTC. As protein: CASSLSGGYYEQYF.

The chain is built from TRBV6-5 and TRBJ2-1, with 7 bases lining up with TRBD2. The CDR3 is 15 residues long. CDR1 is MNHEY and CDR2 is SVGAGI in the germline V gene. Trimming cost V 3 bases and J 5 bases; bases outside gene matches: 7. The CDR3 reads CASSYLSSGDNEQFF. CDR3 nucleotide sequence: TGTGCCAGCAGTTATTTGTCTAGCGGAGACAATGAGCAGTTCTTC.